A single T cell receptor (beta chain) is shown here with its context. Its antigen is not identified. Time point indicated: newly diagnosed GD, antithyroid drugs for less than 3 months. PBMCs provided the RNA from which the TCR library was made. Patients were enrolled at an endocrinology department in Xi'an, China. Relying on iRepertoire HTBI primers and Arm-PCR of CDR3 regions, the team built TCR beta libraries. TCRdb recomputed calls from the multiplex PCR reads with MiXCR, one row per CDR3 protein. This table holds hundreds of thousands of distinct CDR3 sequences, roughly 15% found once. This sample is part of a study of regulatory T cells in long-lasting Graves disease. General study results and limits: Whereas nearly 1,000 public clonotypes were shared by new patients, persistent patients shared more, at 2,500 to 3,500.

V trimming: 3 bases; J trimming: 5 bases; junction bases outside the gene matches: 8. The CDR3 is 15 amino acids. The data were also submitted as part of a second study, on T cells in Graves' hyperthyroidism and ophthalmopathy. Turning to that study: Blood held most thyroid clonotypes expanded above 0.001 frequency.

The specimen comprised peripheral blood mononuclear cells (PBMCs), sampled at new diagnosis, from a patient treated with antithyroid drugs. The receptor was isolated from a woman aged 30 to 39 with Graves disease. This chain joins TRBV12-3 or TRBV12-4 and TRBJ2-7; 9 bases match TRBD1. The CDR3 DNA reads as TGTGCCAGCAGTTTGTGGGACAGGGCTGGGCACGAGCAGTACTTC. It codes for CASSLWDRAGHEQYF.